The TCR beta chain under discussion was sequenced for a study of blood T cell repertoires in COVID-19 (TCRdb year 2020). As for the study more broadly: Collaborator samples came from the United States, Italy and Spain and covered acute and convalescent phases of COVID-19. HLA class I and class II types, where available, came from metadata supplied by the sample provider rather than from assay-based typing. The samples were drawn from two sources: the first 160 participants of the ongoing ImmuneRACE study, and 950 to 1,500 subjects contributed by 6 global collaborators. The repertoires were released in a freely available public database intended as a resource for research on the immune response to SARS-CoV-2. The prospective study material was composed of cDNA or gDNA derived from T cells, B-cell-depleted T cells, or PBMCs. Subjects who had been exposed to COVID-19, were actively infected with it, or had recovered from it provided the deeply sampled blood TCRbeta repertoires that made up the dataset. Sample metadata almost always included a de-identified subject ID, COVID-19 status, age in years and sex. General conclusions and limits of the study: The quantity of clinical and demographic metadata differed by source and by participant and was supplied without curation.

TCRbeta CDR3 regions were amplified from genomic DNA by means of the immunoSEQ Assay, a bias-controlled multiplex PCR. Under the source paper's analysis protocol: Nucleated cell counts per sample were estimated from amplification of reference gene primers within the assay. To quantify the absolute abundance of each unique TCRbeta CDR3 rearrangement, sequence reads were collapsed and filtered. For each sample, productive Simpson clonality was calculated as the square root of Simpson's diversity index across productive rearrangements. Held by TCRdb, this immuneACCESS table contains in-frame sequences only and omits some clones. Under half of the omission traces to an unresolved V gene where checked; the cause of the rest is unknown. The V and J calls and clone size are taken from that table; D and trimming were inferred from the DNA. The sample contains hundreds of thousands of clones, just under 90% of them found a single time. The ten largest clones capture just over 0.85% of the sample.

Notes on this clone: It lacks a known antigen. No much larger clone exists at a distance of one base, and base qualities are not known.

In the prospective study, participants were roughly 18 to 100 years old, resided in fewer than 25 geographic areas of the United States, and were enrolled through a virtual design. To assign participants to cohorts, the prospective study relied on clinical history that participants themselves reported in a screening survey and a study questionnaire. Exposed participants had been in contact, within 2 weeks of entering the study, with a person who had a PCR-confirmed or clinician-diagnosed case of COVID-19. In the prospective study, mobile phlebotomists collected whole blood, serum and a nasopharyngeal or oropharyngeal swab from each participant. Participants in the prospective study had the option to provide additional blood draws and questionnaires over a roughly two-month period. Before DNA extraction, blood samples from the prospective study were shipped at room temperature or frozen. Material: PBMCs or T cells enriched from blood (not recorded which). This TCR was sampled from a man aged 45 to 65 who had been exposed to COVID-19.

The CDR3 region has the sequence CASSLLRYQPQHF. The DNA is TGTGCCAGCAGTTTGCTGAGATATCAGCCCCAGCATTTT. This sequence uses TRBV28 and TRBJ1-5, with the D segment identity uncertain. Sequences MDHEN (CDR1) and SYDVKM (CDR2) are obtained from the germline V gene. The junction shows trimming of 3 bases on V and 5 bases on J, plus 8 bases between the germline ends. CDR3 length: 13 amino acids, cysteine to phenylalanine. The sequence is cut down to CDR3 DNA, 39 bases in frame from base 1.